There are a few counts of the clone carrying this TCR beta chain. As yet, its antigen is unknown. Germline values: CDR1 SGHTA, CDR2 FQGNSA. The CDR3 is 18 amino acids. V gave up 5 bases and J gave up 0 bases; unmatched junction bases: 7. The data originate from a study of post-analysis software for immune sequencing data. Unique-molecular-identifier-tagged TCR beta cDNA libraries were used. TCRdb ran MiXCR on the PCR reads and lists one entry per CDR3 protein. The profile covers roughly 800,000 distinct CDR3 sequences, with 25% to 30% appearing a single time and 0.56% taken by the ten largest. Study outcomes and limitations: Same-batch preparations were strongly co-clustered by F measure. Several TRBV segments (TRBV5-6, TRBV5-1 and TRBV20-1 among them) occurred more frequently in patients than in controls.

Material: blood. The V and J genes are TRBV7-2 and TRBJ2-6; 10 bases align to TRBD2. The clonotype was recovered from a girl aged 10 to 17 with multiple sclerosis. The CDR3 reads CASSPLAGAHSGANVLTF. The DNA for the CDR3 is TGTGCCAGCAGCCCGCTAGCGGGAGCCCACTCTGGGGCCAACGTCCTGACTTTC.